This TCR beta chain was documented in a study of identical twins. With template switching, a universal primer site was added, and the cDNA carried unique molecular identifiers. Each CDR3 protein is one row after TCRdb ran MiXCR on the 5' RACE reads. Of around 960,000 distinct CDR3 sequences detected, around 12% appear once; the ten largest clones hold around 1.6%. The sample was also reused in another study, on yellow fever vaccine responses in identical twins.

The sequencing sample was made of PBMCs. This TCR derives from a woman aged 18 to 35 in good health.

The CDR3 DNA is TGCAGCGTTGAAGTGGTGGGTGTAGGGACGGATACGCAGTATTTT. Translation: CSVEVVGVGTDTQYF. V and J are TRBV29-1 and TRBJ2-3; D is tentatively TRBD1 or TRBD2 (5 bases each). The germline V gene encodes CDR1 SQVTM and CDR2 ANQGSEA. This CDR3 region has 15 residues. Deletions cut 1 base from V and 6 bases from J, with 17 bases between.